Listed below are T cell receptor beta chains from one sample, sequenced in a study of blood T cell repertoires in COVID-19. Using immunoSEQ multiplex PCR, the repertoire was profiled, and TCRdb retains in-frame clones only, with some absent. The table includes some 80,000 clones, approximately 80% detected once. The specimen was peripheral blood. These TCRs come from a man of 80 years or more with active or convalescent COVID-19. CDR3s include the opening cysteine and the closing phenylalanine or tryptophan. A D gene is named only where the DNA matches it firmly. Expanded clones are given a class, and other clones once, few, many or no size at all.

V gene,clone size,J gene,D gene,CDR3 DNA,CDR3 protein
TRBV5-1,.,TRBJ2-5,.,TGCGCCAGCAGCTTGCACACAGGGTTAGAGACCCAGTACTTC,CASSLHTGLETQYF
TRBV6-4,.,TRBJ1-2,.,TGTGCCAGCAGTTCCAACCTTAAGAGCGGGACATTTGGCTACACCTTC,CASSSNLKSGTFGYTF
TRBV5-1,once,TRBJ2-3,TRBD2,TGCGCCAGCAGGGTAGCGGGAGCTTTGACTAGCACAGATACGCAGTATTTT,CASRVAGALTSTDTQYF
TRBV28,.,TRBJ1-5,.,TGTGCCAGCAGTTTATGGGACAGAACTAATCAGCCCCAGCATTTT,CASSLWDRTNQPQHF
TRBV5-1,.,TRBJ2-5,TRBD2,TGCGCCAGCAGCGGAACTAGCGGGGGGCCAGAGACCCAGTACTTC,CASSGTSGGPETQYF
TRBV19,.,TRBJ1-1,TRBD1,TGTGCCAGTAGTACCTACTACAGGGGACAGAACACTGAAGCTTTCTTT,CASSTYYRGQNTEAFF
TRBV29-1,.,TRBJ2-1,TRBD2,TGCAGCGTTAGCCCAACGGGACTAGCGGGAGGGGGGGAGCAGTTCTTC,CSVSPTGLAGGGEQFF
TRBV30,.,TRBJ2-2,.,TGTGCCTGGACTATAACAGGGAACACCGGGGAGCTGTTTTTT,CAWTITGNTGELFF
TRBV6-4,.,TRBJ2-1,TRBD1,TGTGCCAGCAGACCCGGGACAGGGTACAATGAGCAGTTCTTC,CASRPGTGYNEQFF
TRBV29-1,.,TRBJ2-2,.,TGCAGCGTTGATTTACAGAACACCGGGGAGCTGTTTTTT,CSVDLQNTGELFF
TRBV30,.,TRBJ1-6,TRBD1,TGTGCCTGGACCACGGGACAGGGTAATTCACCCCTCCACTTT,CAWTTGQGNSPLHF
TRBV28,once,TRBJ1-1,.,TGTGCCAGCAGTTTACTTTCCCCGTACACTGAAGCTTTCTTT,CASSLLSPYTEAFF
TRBV7-9,.,TRBJ2-3,TRBD1,TGTGCCAGCAGCACCCGACAGGGCCCTAGCACAGATACGCAGTATTTT,CASSTRQGPSTDTQYF
TRBV28,.,TRBJ2-3,.,TGTGCCAGCAGTTTAGCCGCAGTAGATACGCAGTATTTT,CASSLAAVDTQYF
TRBV2,few,TRBJ1-5,.,TGTGCCAGCAGTGAAGGAACAGGGAATAGCAATCAGCCCCAGCATTTT,CASSEGTGNSNQPQHF
TRBV11-3,.,TRBJ1-1,.,TGTGCCAGCAGCTTAAGCAGGTGGAACACTGAAGCTTTCTTT,CASSLSRWNTEAFF
TRBV5-1,.,TRBJ1-1,TRBD1,TGCGCCAGCAGCACACAGGGGGCGCAGGACACTGAAGCTTTCTTT,CASSTQGAQDTEAFF
TRBV25-1,.,TRBJ1-1,TRBD1,TGTGCCAGCAGTGGGACAGGGGGGCACACTGAAGCTTTCTTT,CASSGTGGHTEAFF
TRBV19,.,TRBJ2-6,.,TGTGCCAGTAGTGTCAGGACTTCTGGGGCCAACGTCCTGACTTTC,CASSVRTSGANVLTF
TRBV30,.,TRBJ1-1,TRBD1,TGTGCCTGGACCCGGGACAGACAAAAAAACCGGGACACTGAAGCTTTCTTT,CAWTRDRQKNRDTEAFF
TRBV29-1,.,TRBJ1-1,TRBD1,TGCAGCGCCTACCGGGACAGGGGTTCTGAAGCTTTCTTT,CSAYRDRGSEAFF
TRBV19,.,TRBJ2-1,TRBD2,TGTGCCAGTAGTGCAGCGGGGGGGACTTACTCCTACAATGAGCAGTTCTTC,CASSAAGGTYSYNEQFF
TRBV19,.,TRBJ2-1,.,TGTGCCAGTGAACCATTGAGCTCCTACAATGAGCAGTTCTTC,CASEPLSSYNEQFF
TRBV19,.,TRBJ1-3,.,TGTGCCAGTAGTGTGAGGACTTTATCTGGAAACACCATATATTTT,CASSVRTLSGNTIYF
TRBV19,.,TRBJ1-2,.,TGTGCCAGTAGTATAGATGGCACCCGCTATGGCTACACCTTC,CASSIDGTRYGYTF
TRBV11-2,.,TRBJ1-4,.,TGTGCCAGCAGCTTTCAGGGTCCTTTGCTTGCAACTAATGAAAAACTGTTTTTT,CASSFQGPLLATNEKLFF
TRBV24-1,few,TRBJ1-4,.,TGTGCCATCGGGGACAACCTGAGGGGGAATGAAAAACTGTTTTTT,CAIGDNLRGNEKLFF
TRBV19,.,TRBJ1-5,.,TGTGCCAGTACCTCGACCAGGGGTCAGCCCCAGCATTTT,CASTSTRGQPQHF
TRBV5-1,.,TRBJ2-3,.,TGCGCCAGCAGCTTGGACTCAGGGTCCACAGATACGCAGTATTTT,CASSLDSGSTDTQYF
TRBV11-3,.,TRBJ2-5,TRBD1,TGTGCCAGCAGCCAAACAGGGGTTCAAGAGACCCAGTACTTC,CASSQTGVQETQYF
TRBV3-1/TRBV3-2,.,TRBJ2-3,.,TGTGCCAGCAGCTCGCAGACTAGCACAGATACGCAGTATTTT,CASSSQTSTDTQYF
TRBV28,.,TRBJ2-1,TRBD2,TGTGCCAGCAGGCTCGGGGGGGGTCCTTCTTACAATGAGCAGTTCTTC,CASRLGGGPSYNEQFF
TRBV28,few,TRBJ1-5,.,TGTGCCAGCACATCCGACAGCGGGGCCCAGCATTTT,CASTSDSGAQHF
TRBV5-1,.,TRBJ2-1,TRBD1,TGCGCCAAAATTATAGGACAGGGTGTCTACAATGAGCAGTTCTTC,CAKIIGQGVYNEQFF
TRBV5-4,.,TRBJ1-4,.,TGTGCCAGCAGCTCGACAGCGTCTAATGAAAAACTGTTTTTT,CASSSTASNEKLFF
TRBV5-4,.,TRBJ2-5,TRBD2,TGTGCCAGCAGCTCCGGACTAGCGGGAGTAGAGACCCAGTACTTC,CASSSGLAGVETQYF
TRBV5-1,few,TRBJ1-2,.,TGCGCCAGCAGCGCCCAGTCTAACTATGGCTACACCTTC,CASSAQSNYGYTF
TRBV2,.,TRBJ1-1,TRBD1,TGTGCCAGCAGGTTCGCTGGACAGGGGGGTGGAGCTTTCTTT,CASRFAGQGGGAFF
TRBV11-2,.,TRBJ2-1,TRBD2,TGTGCCAGCAGCTTAGAGGTAGCGGGGGGCCATATAAATGAGCAGTTCTTC,CASSLEVAGGHINEQFF
TRBV5-6,.,TRBJ1-6,.,TGTGCCAGCAGCTTGAGGCAGGGTGGGGGCACCCTCCACTTT,CASSLRQGGGTLHF
TRBV7-2,.,TRBJ2-6,.,TGTGCCAGCAGGTTAGAGGGGACTGGGGCCAACGTCCTGACTTTC,CASRLEGTGANVLTF
TRBV27,once,TRBJ1-4,.,TGTGCCGGCAGCCAGGACGGGGTATCTAGAAAACTGTTTTTT,CAGSQDGVSRKLFF
TRBV12-5,.,TRBJ1-5,.,TGTGCTAGTGGTTTGGGAGGAAGCAATCAGCCCCAGCATTTT,CASGLGGSNQPQHF
TRBV6-1,.,TRBJ1-1,.,TGTGCCAGCAGTGAAGCTAGTGTAGTAACCGAAGCTTTCTTT,CASSEASVVTEAFF
TRBV5-1,.,TRBJ2-3,TRBD1,TGCGCCAGCAGCTTTATTCAGGGGGTAACAGATACGCAGTATTTT,CASSFIQGVTDTQYF
TRBV5-1,.,TRBJ2-3,.,TGCGCCAGTAGACTAAAGGGGGAGAGTCGTGCAGATACGCAGTATTTT,CASRLKGESRADTQYF
TRBV11-3,.,TRBJ2-1,.,TGTGCCAGCAGCTCAGGGGTTGGTGAGCAGTTCTTC,CASSSGVGEQFF
TRBV6-1,.,TRBJ1-1,.,TGTGCCAGCAGTGAAGACATAGCCACTGAAGCTTTCTTT,CASSEDIATEAFF
TRBV7-2,.,TRBJ1-5,.,TGTGCCAGCAGCCCGACACCACCCCAGCATTTT,CASSPTPPQHF
TRBV27,once,TRBJ2-5,TRBD1,TGTGCCAGCAGACCACAGGGGGCTAAGGAGACCCAGTACTTC,CASRPQGAKETQYF